This TCR beta chain came from a study of OX40 agonist ivuxolimab in advanced cancers. For the study at large: Dose-escalation subjects each had hepatocellular carcinoma, melanoma, renal cell or head and neck cancer.

Sampled blood was obtained at baseline, cycle 4 day 1, and cycle 7 day 1. Assay: immunoSEQ multiplex PCR; the TCRdb copy retains only in-frame clones and omits some. This sample has tens of thousands of clones; more than 75% occur once, and the top ten carry roughly 25%. The CDR3 has 13 amino acids. Germline loops: CDR1 MNHNY, CDR2 SVGAGI (reference sequence). Trimming removed 2 bases from V and 3 bases from J, with 8 bases in between. This sample comprised CD4+ or CD8+ T cells sorted from blood, obtained in a trial of the OX40 agonist ivuxolimab. The V call is TRBV6-6, the J call TRBJ2-7; D uncertain. The receptor was isolated from an adult with an advanced solid tumor such as melanoma, head and neck, liver or kidney cancer. The CDR3 loop is CASSYDQNYEQYF. CDR3 sequence (DNA): TGTGCCAGCAGTTACGACCAAAACTACGAGCAGTACTTC.